Following are 9 T cell receptor beta chains from one sample sequenced in a study of cytomegalovirus exposure and HLA in healthy donors. Vbeta (60) and Jbeta (13) primers were used in the PCR. Assay: immunoSEQ multiplex PCR; the TCRdb copy retains only in-frame clones and omits some. The sample has approximately 84,000 clones; roughly 78% are singletons. The sample taken for sequencing was PBMCs. All receptors derive from a male donor in good health and CMV-seropositive.

The sample holds a few counts of this clone. This rearrangement joins TRBV28 to TRBJ2-7; 7 nucleotides match TRBD2. The CDR3 totals 19 residues. Germline V lookup: CDR1 MDHEN, CDR2 SYDVKM. Trimming at V came to 6 bases and at J to 7 bases, leaving 27 bases not matched to a gene. The CDR3 region has the DNA TGTGCCAGCAGCCCTAGGGACTTCGGACTAGACGGGGCCCCTTATGAGCAGTACTTC. Its protein product is CASSPRDFGLDGAPYEQYF.

This clone was seen a few times. This sequence joins TRBV5-6 and TRBJ1-2, with 8 bases that match TRBD1. CDR3 length: 16 residues. Germline values: CDR1 SGHDT, CDR2 YYEEEE. V was pared by 4 bases and J by 8 bases, with 16 bases of the junction left unmatched. CDR3 DNA sequence: TGTGCCAGCAGCATCAGTCACAGGGGGGCGTTCAAAGGCTACACCTTC. It is translated as CASSISHRGAFKGYTF.

This clone occurred a few times. CDR3 DNA sequence: TGTGCCGGACTTAAGGAGGGGCGCGGCTATGGCTACACCTTC. This sequence encodes CAGLKEGRGYGYTF. The chain is built from TRBV30 and TRBJ1-2, with D perhaps matching TRBD1 (5 bases). The V and J ends lost 8 bases and 4 bases respectively, with 20 bases between them. CDR3 length: 14 amino acids. Germline V gene lookup returns CDR1 GTSNPN and CDR2 SVGIG (reference sequence). The full variable domain, completed using reference TRBV30 and TRBJ1-2, is SQTIHQWPATLVQPVGSPLSLECTVEGTSNPNLYWYRQAAGRGLQLLFYSVGIGQISSEVPQNLSASRPQDRQFILSSKKLLLSDSGFYLCAGLKEGRGYGYTFGSGTRLTVV.

The gene calls are TRBV19 and TRBJ2-7; the D gene is possibly TRBD1 (6 bases). V gave up 4 bases and J gave up 6 bases, with 13 bases separating them. Germline V CDR1 and CDR2: LNHDA, SQIVND (reference sequence). The CDR3 is made up of 13 amino acids. For the CDR3, the DNA is TGTGCCAGTAGTACAGGGGTTGTGGGCGAGCAGTACTTC. This gives the protein CASSTGVVGEQYF.

The genes are TRBV5-4 and TRBJ1-5; 7 bases are shared with TRBD1. Germline CDR1 reads SGHNT; CDR2 reads YYREEE (reference sequence). The CDR3 sequence is 14 residues long. Trimming cost V 0 bases and J 4 bases; bases outside gene matches: 1. Written as DNA, the CDR3 is TGTGCCAGCAGCTTGGACAGGGGAAATCAGCCCCAGCATTTT. This gives the protein CASSLDRGNQPQHF.

This rearrangement joins TRBV28 to TRBJ2-7; D possibly corresponds to TRBD1 (6 bases). CDR1 is MDHEN, CDR2 SYDVKM, per germline. The germline V and J ends were trimmed by 4 bases and 0 bases, with 10 bases remaining between them. The CDR3 has 14 residues. CDR3: CASSSTGSSYEQYF. CDR3 coding DNA: TGTGCCAGCAGTTCTACAGGGAGCTCCTACGAGCAGTACTTC.

The chain is built from TRBV25-1 and TRBJ1-1; the match to TRBD1 covers 11 bases. Losses at the gene ends were 6 bases for V and 5 bases for J; bases not matched to a gene: 2. Germline V gene lookup returns CDR1 MGHDK and CDR2 SYGVNS. The CDR3 totals 13 residues. CDR3 sequence: CASRGQGGTEAFF. CDR3 nucleotide sequence: TGTGCCAGCAGGGGACAGGGGGGTACTGAAGCTTTCTTT.

The table lists this clone with a few counts. The gene calls are TRBV23-1 and TRBJ1-5; no clear D gene. TRBV23-1 is reported as an ORF; its role is uncertain. Trimming shortened V by 2 bases and J by 6 bases, and 8 bases separated the two germline ends. The CDR3 has 13 residues. As DNA, the CDR3 is TGCGCCAGCAGTCAAGGAGTAGTTCAGCCCCAGCATTTT. This codes for CASSQGVVQPQHF.

This clone was seen more than once but under ten times. The chain employs TRBV4-2 and TRBJ2-1; no firm D call. CDR1 is LGHNA, CDR2 YNFKEQ, per germline. V shed 0 bases and J shed 0 bases, with 6 bases lying between them. The CDR3 has 15 amino acids. CDR3 sequence reads: CASSQEHSSYNEQFF. In DNA, the CDR3 is TGTGCCAGCAGCCAAGAGCACTCCTCCTACAATGAGCAGTTCTTC.